Below, one TCR beta chain is given with its context. Its antigen remains unknown. The sample belongs to a study of cytomegalovirus exposure and HLA in healthy donors. Study-level findings and limits: As a later analysis revealed, the rate of TCR association differed by HLA locus, with DRB1 most and HLA-C fewest. Segments of the TCR beta V type were, in most cases, productive about 90% or about 30% of the time in an earlier analysis.

PCR employed 60 Vbeta and 13 Jbeta primers. Sequenced by immunoSEQ multiplex PCR; TCRdb stores in-frame clones only, minus some. This sample's table reports about 190,000 clones. The CDR3 contains 16 residues. Germline V gene sequence: CDR1 SGHTA, CDR2 FQGNSA. V lost 3 bases, J lost 7 bases, and 8 bases stayed unmatched. Sequenced input: PBMCs. The chain employs TRBV7-2 and TRBJ1-4; 10 bases match TRBD1. This receptor was taken from a man aged 25 to 45 in good health and CMV-seronegative. CDR3 in DNA: TGTGCCAGCAGCTTGTTTCCGACAGGGGGCATTGAAAAACTGTTTTTT. Residues: CASSLFPTGGIEKLFF.